The rows below give T cell receptor beta chains drawn from one sample of a study of T cell changes during pregnancy in multiple sclerosis. Libraries were prepared by immunoSEQ multiplex PCR; TCRdb keeps only in-frame clonotypes and omits some of them. The data contain about 59,000 clones, roughly 93% of them seen just once; the ten biggest clones take up 2.6%. The source material was CD8+ T cells from peripheral blood mononuclear cells, sampled in the third trimester of pregnancy. These receptors originate from a female donor with multiple sclerosis, enrolled in a pregnancy study. Each CDR3 is given with its conserved first and last residue. A D gene is named only where the DNA matches it firmly. Where a row states a size, it is once, few, many or the class of an expanded clone; other rows omit it.

d_gene | j_gene | v_gene | abundance | CDR3aa | CDR3nt
NA | TRBJ2-7 | TRBV5-4 | NA | CASSLGPGTPGVHEQYF | TGTGCCAGCAGCTTGGGTCCCGGGACCCCGGGAGTACACGAGCAGTACTTC
TRBD2 | TRBJ2-5 | TRBV28 | once | CASKLSGNQETQYF | TGTGCCAGCAAGTTAAGCGGGAACCAAGAGACCCAGTACTTC
TRBD1 | TRBJ2-7 | TRBV5-1 | NA | CASSLDRGSYEQYF | TGCGCCAGCAGCTTGGACAGGGGATCCTACGAGCAGTACTTC
TRBD1 | TRBJ2-7 | TRBV30 | NA | CAWSVNTGAHEQYF | TGTGCCTGGAGTGTTAATACAGGGGCCCACGAGCAGTACTTC
NA | TRBJ1-4 | TRBV7-9 | NA | CASRRDKEKLFF | TGTGCCAGCAGACGGGACAAGGAAAAACTGTTTTTT
TRBD2 | TRBJ2-7 | TRBV4-2 | NA | CASSQGLADSYEQYF | TGTGCCAGCAGCCAGGGACTAGCGGATTCCTACGAGCAGTACTTC
NA | TRBJ2-7 | TRBV7-9 | NA | CASSQQTFPYEQYF | TGTGCCAGCAGCCAACAGACCTTTCCCTACGAGCAGTACTTC
NA | TRBJ2-3 | TRBV2 | NA | CASSEWRGEDTQYF | TGTGCCAGCAGTGAGTGGAGGGGTGAGGATACGCAGTATTTT
TRBD1 | TRBJ2-7 | TRBV23-1 | NA | CASSQSYRDRTVYEQYF | TGCGCCAGCAGTCAATCCTACCGGGACAGGACGGTCTACGAGCAGTACTTC
TRBD1 | TRBJ1-2 | TRBV30 | NA | CAWSPGQGAAYGYTF | TGTGCCTGGAGTCCCGGACAGGGGGCGGCCTATGGCTACACCTTC
NA | TRBJ2-1 | TRBV2 | NA | CASIWRNNEQFF | TGTGCCAGCATATGGAGAAACAATGAGCAGTTCTTC
TRBD2 | TRBJ2-7 | TRBV5-4 | NA | CASSEGGSSYEQYF | TGTGCCAGCAGCGAGGGCGGGAGCTCCTACGAGCAGTACTTC
NA | TRBJ1-2 | TRBV6-1 | NA | CASSRTGEVYGYTF | TGTGCCAGCAGTCGGACTGGCGAGGTCTATGGCTACACCTTC
NA | TRBJ2-1 | TRBV30 | NA | CAWSVRPGNEQFF | TGTGCCTGGAGTGTACGGCCGGGCAATGAGCAGTTCTTC
TRBD1 | TRBJ1-2 | TRBV6-5 | NA | CASSYSIGDSYGYTF | TGTGCCAGCAGTTACTCAATTGGGGACAGCTATGGCTACACCTTC
NA | TRBJ1-2 | TRBV7-9 | NA | CASSLSGQSNYGYTF | TGTGCCAGCAGCTTAAGTGGACAGAGTAACTATGGCTACACCTTC
NA | TRBJ1-1 | TRBV11-2 | NA | CASSLEAVRDTEAFF | TGTGCCAGCAGCTTAGAAGCGGTTCGAGACACTGAAGCTTTCTTT
TRBD2 | TRBJ2-7 | TRBV5-1 | NA | CASSTGLADEQYF | TGCGCCAGCAGCACGGGACTAGCTGACGAGCAGTACTTC
NA | TRBJ1-1 | TRBV19 | NA | CASSILADGRAMNTEAFF | TGTGCCAGTAGTATTCTTGCCGATGGGCGGGCCATGAACACTGAAGCTTTCTTT
NA | TRBJ2-1 | TRBV27 | NA | CASTPIDHSNEQFF | TGTGCCAGCACCCCTATTGACCACAGCAATGAGCAGTTCTTC
TRBD2 | TRBJ2-1 | TRBV9 | NA | CASSVSGKNEQFF | TGTGCCAGCAGCGTTAGCGGGAAGAATGAGCAGTTCTTC
TRBD2 | TRBJ2-3 | TRBV7-9 | NA | CASRGLAGGSDTQYF | TGTGCCAGCAGGGGACTAGCGGGAGGGTCAGATACGCAGTATTTT
NA | TRBJ1-5 | TRBV28 | NA | CASSLMGLQGDQPQHF | TGTGCCAGCAGTTTGATGGGGCTACAGGGCGATCAGCCCCAGCATTTT
TRBD2 | TRBJ2-3 | TRBV5-4 | NA | CASRGLAADTQYF | TGTGCCAGCAGGGGGCTAGCGGCAGATACGCAGTATTTT
NA | TRBJ2-4 | TRBV7-6 | NA | CASSSYRVAKNIQYF | TGTGCCAGCAGCTCCTACAGGGTTGCCAAAAACATTCAGTACTTC
TRBD2 | TRBJ2-7 | TRBV6-5 | NA | CASSYIAGNYEQYF | TGTGCCAGCAGTTACATAGCGGGTAACTACGAGCAGTACTTC
TRBD2 | TRBJ2-2 | TRBV6-1 | NA | CASSWTSGRTGELFF | TGTGCCAGCAGTTGGACTAGCGGGAGAACCGGGGAGCTGTTTTTT
TRBD1 | TRBJ2-7 | TRBV28 | once | CASSFGTGYYEQYF | TGTGCCAGCAGTTTTGGGACAGGGTACTACGAGCAGTACTTC